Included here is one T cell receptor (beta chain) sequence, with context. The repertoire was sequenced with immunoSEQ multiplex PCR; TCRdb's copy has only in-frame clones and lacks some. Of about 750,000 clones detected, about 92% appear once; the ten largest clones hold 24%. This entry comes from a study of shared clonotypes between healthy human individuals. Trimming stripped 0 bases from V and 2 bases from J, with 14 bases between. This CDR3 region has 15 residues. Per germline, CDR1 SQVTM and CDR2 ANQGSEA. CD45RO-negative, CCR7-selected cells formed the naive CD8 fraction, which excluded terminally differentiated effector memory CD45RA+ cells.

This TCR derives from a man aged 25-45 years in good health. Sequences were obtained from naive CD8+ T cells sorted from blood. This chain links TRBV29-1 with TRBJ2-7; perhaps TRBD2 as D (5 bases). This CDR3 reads CSVEDRRETAYEQYF. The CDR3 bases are TGCAGCGTTGAAGATAGACGGGAAACGGCCTACGAGCAGTACTTC.